This T cell receptor (beta chain) derives from a study of early T cells in non-severe SARS-CoV-2 infection. Study summary: Chains were not paired, and sequencing was done on bulk RNA from unsorted whole blood. Study-wide points: The study's VDJdb matching favored anti-spike CD8 responses and missed private and CD4 specificities.

The CDR3 has 12 amino acids. The V and J ends lost 6 bases and 7 bases, in that order; junction bases with no gene match: 6. Germline CDR1 is SQVTM and CDR2 is ANQGSEA. To note about this clonotype: Its antigen is unidentified.

Molecules of cDNA were individually given unique molecular identifiers that were attached to them. TCRdb redid the calling of the 5' RACE reads with MiXCR, one entry per CDR3 protein. This table holds 50,000 to 65,000 distinct CDR3 sequences, roughly 7.1% found once. This receptor was taken from an adult who was a healthcare worker with PCR-confirmed SARS-CoV-2 infection or an uninfected control (not recorded which). The genes are TRBV29-1 and TRBJ2-7; 10 bases align to TRBD1. The material was whole blood, obtained at baseline. The CDR3 coding sequence is TGCAGCGTACGACAGGGGGCGCGGGAGCAGTACTTC. Protein product: CSVRQGAREQYF.